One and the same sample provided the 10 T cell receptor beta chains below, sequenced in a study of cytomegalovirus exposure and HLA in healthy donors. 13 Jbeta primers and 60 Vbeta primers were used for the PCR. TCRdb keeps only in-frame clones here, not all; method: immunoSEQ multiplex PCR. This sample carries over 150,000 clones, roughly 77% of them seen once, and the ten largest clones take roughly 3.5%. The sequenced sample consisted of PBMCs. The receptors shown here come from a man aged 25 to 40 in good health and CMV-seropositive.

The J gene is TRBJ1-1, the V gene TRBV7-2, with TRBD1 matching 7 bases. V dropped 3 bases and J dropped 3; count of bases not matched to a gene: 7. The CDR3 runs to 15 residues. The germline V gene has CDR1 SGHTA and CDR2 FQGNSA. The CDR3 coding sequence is TGTGCCAGCAGCTTGGGGACAGTGGTGGACACTGAAGCTTTCTTT. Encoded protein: CASSLGTVVDTEAFF.

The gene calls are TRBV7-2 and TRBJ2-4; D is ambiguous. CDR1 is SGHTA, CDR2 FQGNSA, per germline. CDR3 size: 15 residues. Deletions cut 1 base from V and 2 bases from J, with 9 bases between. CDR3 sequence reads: CASSLESTSKNIQYF. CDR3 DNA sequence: TGTGCCAGCAGCTTAGAATCTACCTCCAAAAACATTCAGTACTTC.

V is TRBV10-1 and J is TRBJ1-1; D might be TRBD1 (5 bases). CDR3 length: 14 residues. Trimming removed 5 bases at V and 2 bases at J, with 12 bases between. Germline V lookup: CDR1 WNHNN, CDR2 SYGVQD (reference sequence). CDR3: CASSSSGSNTEAFF. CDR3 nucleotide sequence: TGCGCCAGCAGTTCTTCAGGGTCTAACACTGAAGCTTTCTTT.

The chain's CDR3 is CAWSVTGFKESYTF. CDR3 DNA: TGTGCCTGGAGTGTGACAGGATTCAAGGAGAGCTACACCTTC. This chain joins TRBV30 and TRBJ1-2; the D gene is possibly TRBD1 (6 bases). The CDR3 sequence is 14 residues long. In germline, CDR1 is GTSNPN, CDR2 SVGIG (reference sequence). V lost 0 bases and J 9 bases, leaving 17 bases between the germline ends.

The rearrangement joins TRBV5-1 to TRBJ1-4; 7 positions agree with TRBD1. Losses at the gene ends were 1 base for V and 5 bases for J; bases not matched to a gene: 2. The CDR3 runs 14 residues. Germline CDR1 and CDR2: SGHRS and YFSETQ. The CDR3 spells CASSLLQGNEKLFF. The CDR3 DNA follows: TGCGCCAGCAGCTTGCTACAGGGGAATGAAAAACTGTTTTTT.

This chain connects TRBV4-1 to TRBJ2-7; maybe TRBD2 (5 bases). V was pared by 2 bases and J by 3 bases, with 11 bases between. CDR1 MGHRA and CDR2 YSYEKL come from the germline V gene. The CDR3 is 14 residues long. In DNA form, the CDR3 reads TGCGCCAGCAGCCAACCCGGGATTGACTACGAGCAGTACTTC. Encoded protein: CASSQPGIDYEQYF.

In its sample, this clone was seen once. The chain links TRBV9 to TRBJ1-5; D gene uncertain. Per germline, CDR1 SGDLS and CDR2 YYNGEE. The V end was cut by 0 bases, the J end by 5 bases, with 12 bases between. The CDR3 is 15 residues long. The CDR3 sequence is CASSVAPDTYQPQHF. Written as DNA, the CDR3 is TGTGCCAGCAGCGTAGCTCCAGACACCTATCAGCCCCAGCATTTT.

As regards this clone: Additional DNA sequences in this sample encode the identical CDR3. This CDR3 reads CASRPGQAPNYGYTF. The CDR3 nucleotides are TGTGCCAGCAGGCCCGGACAGGCCCCTAACTATGGCTACACCTTC. The V call is TRBV6-5, the J call TRBJ1-2, with TRBD1 matching over 7 bases. Germline V gene data show CDR1 as MNHEY and CDR2 as SVGAGI. The CDR3 consists of 15 residues. Trimming took 6 bases from V and 0 from J; bases not matched to a gene: 7.

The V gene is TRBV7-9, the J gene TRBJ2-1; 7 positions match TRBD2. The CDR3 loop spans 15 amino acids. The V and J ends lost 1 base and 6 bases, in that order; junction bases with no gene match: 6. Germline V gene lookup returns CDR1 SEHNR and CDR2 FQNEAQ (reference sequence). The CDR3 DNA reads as TGTGCCAGCAGCTTAGTGGGAGCGGGGATCAATGAGCAGTTCTTC. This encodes CASSLVGAGINEQFF. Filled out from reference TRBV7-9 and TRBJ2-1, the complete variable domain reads DTGVSQNPRHKITKRGQNVTFRCDPISEHNRLYWYRQTLGQGPEFLTYFQNEAQLEKSRLLSDRFSAERPKGSFSTLEIQRTEQGDSAMYLCASSLVGAGINEQFFGPGTRLTVL.

CDR3 amino acids: CASSQAAGDPGELFF. The CDR3 DNA is TGTGCCAGCAGCCAAGCAGCGGGGGATCCCGGGGAGCTGTTTTTT. The chain links TRBV4-2 to TRBJ2-2, with TRBD2 identical over 8 bases. With 1 base clipped from V and 6 bases from J, the junction kept 4 bases outside the gene matches. Germline V gene lookup returns CDR1 LGHNA and CDR2 YNFKEQ. This CDR3 has 15 residues.